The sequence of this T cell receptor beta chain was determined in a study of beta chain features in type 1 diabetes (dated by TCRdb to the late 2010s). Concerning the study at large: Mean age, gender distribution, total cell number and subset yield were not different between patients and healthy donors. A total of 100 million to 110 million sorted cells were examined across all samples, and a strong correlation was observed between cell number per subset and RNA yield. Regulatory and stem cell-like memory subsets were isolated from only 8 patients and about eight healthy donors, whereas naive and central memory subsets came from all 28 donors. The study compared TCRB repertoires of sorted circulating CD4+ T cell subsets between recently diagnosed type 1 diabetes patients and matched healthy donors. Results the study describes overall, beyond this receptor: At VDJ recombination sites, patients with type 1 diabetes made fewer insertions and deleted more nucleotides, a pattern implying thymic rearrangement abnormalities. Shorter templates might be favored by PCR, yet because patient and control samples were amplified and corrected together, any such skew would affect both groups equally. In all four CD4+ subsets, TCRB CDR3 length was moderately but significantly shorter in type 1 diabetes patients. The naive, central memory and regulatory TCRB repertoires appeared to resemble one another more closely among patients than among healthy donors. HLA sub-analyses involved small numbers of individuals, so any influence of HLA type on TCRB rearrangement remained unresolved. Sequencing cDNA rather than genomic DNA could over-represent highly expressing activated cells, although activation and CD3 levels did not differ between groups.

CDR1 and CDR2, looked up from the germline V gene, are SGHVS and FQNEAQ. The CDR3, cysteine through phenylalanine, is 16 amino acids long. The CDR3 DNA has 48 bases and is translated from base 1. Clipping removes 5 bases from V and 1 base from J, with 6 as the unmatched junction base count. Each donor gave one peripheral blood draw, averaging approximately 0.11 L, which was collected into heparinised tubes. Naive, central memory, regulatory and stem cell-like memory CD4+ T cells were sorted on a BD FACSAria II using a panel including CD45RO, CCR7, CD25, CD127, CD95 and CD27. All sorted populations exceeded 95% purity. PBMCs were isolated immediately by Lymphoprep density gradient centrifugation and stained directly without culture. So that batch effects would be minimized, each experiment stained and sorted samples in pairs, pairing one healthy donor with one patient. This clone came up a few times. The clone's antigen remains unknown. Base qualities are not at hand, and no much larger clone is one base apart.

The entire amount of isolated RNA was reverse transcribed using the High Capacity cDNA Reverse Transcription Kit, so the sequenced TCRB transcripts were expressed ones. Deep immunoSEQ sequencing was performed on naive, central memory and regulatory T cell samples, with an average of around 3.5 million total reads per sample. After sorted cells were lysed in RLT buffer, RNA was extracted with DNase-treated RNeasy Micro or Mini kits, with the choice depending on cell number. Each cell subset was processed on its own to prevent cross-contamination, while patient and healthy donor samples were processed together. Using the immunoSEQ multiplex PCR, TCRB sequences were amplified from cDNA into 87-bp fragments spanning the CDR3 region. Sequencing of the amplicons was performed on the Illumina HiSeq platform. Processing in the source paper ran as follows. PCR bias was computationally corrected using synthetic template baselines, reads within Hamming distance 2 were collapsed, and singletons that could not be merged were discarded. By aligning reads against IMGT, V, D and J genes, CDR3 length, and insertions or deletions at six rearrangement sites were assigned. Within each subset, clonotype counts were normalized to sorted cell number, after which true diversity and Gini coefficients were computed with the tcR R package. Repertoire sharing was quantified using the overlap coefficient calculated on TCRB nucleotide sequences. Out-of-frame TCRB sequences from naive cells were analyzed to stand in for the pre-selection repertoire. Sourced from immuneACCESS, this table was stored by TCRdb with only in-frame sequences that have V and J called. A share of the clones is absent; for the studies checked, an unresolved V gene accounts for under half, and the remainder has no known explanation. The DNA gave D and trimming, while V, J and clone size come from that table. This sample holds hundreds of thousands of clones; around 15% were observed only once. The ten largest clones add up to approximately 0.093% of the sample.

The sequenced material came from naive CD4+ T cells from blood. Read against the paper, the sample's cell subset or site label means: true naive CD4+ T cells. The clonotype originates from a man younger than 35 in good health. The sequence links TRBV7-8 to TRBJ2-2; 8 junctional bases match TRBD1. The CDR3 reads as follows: CASSPVTGGNTGELFF. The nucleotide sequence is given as TGTGCCAGCAGCCCTGTTACAGGGGGGAACACCGGGGAGCTGTTTTTT.